One sample yielded the 14 T cell receptor beta chains listed below, sequenced in a study of blood T cell repertoires in COVID-19 (dated by TCRdb to the early 2020s). Library preparation used the immunoSEQ multiplex PCR assay. TCRdb took this table from immuneACCESS and kept in-frame rearrangements with V and J called. Such tables lack part of the clones; where checked against another copy, unresolved V genes explain under half of the gap, and the rest is unexplained. Counted in this sample were 70,000 to 95,000 clones; 88% of them appeared once. Around 6.6% of the sample comes from the top ten. Material: peripheral blood. The receptors were gathered from a man between 65 and 85 years old with acute or convalescent COVID-19.

The chain combines TRBV10-3 with TRBJ1-1; TRBD1 matches at 7 bases. Germline V gene data show CDR1 as ENHRY and CDR2 as SYGVKD. The CDR3 has 13 residues. V shed 7 bases, J shed 1 base, and the junction held 3 bases outside the gene matches. In nucleotides, the CDR3 is TGTGCCATCACGGGACAGAGGAACACTGAAGCTTTCTTT. Protein product: CAITGQRNTEAFF.

V usage is TRBV10-3 and J usage is TRBJ1-1, with 10 bases that match TRBD1. The CDR3 spans 17 residues. V dropped 6 bases and J dropped 4; count of bases not matched to a gene: 14. The germline gives CDR1 ENHRY, CDR2 SYGVKD. The CDR3 DNA follows: TGTGCCATCAGACCCGGGTGGGACAGGGGAGCGGGCACTGAAGCTTTCTTT. The encoded protein is CAIRPGWDRGAGTEAFF.

The chain recombines TRBV10-3 with TRBJ2-5; tentative D call: TRBD2 (7 bases). CDR1 ENHRY and CDR2 SYGVKD come from the germline V gene. The length of the CDR3 is 15 residues. The V and J ends lost 6 bases and 2 bases respectively, with 16 bases between them. CDR3 amino acids: CAIRRGGAGQETQYF. The CDR3 nucleotides read TGTGCCATCAGGAGAGGGGGGGCGGGTCAAGAGACCCAGTACTTC.

This clone was counted once. The chain has TRBV4-1 and TRBJ2-1; 13 nucleotides match TRBD2. J lost 9 bases, V lost 1 base, and 6 bases had no gene match. CDR1 is MGHRA and CDR2 is YSYEKL in the germline V gene. This CDR3 has 16 residues. CDR3 in DNA: TGCGCCAGCAGCCAAGGGACTAGCGGGAGCCAAGGTGAGCAGTTCTTC. Its translation is CASSQGTSGSQGEQFF.

The chain combines TRBV29-1 with TRBJ1-5, with 10 nucleotides matching TRBD1. CDR3 length: 15 residues. In germline, CDR1 is SQVTM, CDR2 ANQGSEA. The ends lost 5 bases at V and 1 base at J; junction bases unmatched: 5. Here the CDR3 DNA reads TGCAGCGTTCTAGGACAGGGGGGGAGCAATCAGCCCCAGCATTTT. Protein sequence: CSVLGQGGSNQPQHF.

The chain recombines TRBV11-1 with TRBJ2-1; D is possibly TRBD2 (6 bases). V lost 5 bases to trimming and J lost 5 bases, with 16 bases between them. There are 15 residues in the CDR3. Germline V gene data show CDR1 as SGHAT and CDR2 as FQDESV (reference sequence). As DNA, the CDR3 is TGTGCCAGCAGCCCACGGGTGGCGGGGAACAATGAGCAGTTCTTC. Translating it yields CASSPRVAGNNEQFF. The complete variable domain, with remaining parts taken from reference TRBV11-1 and TRBJ2-1, reads EAEVAQSPRYKITEKSQAVAFWCDPISGHATLYWYRQILGQGPELLVQFQDESVVDDSQLPKDRFSAERLKGVDSTLKIQPAELGDSAMYLCASSPRVAGNNEQFFGPGTRLTVL.

This sequence joins TRBV11-2 and TRBJ2-1, with D tentatively TRBD1 (5 bases). Germline CDR1 reads SGHAT; CDR2 reads FQNNGV. Deletions cut 3 bases from V and 10 bases from J, with 13 bases between. The CDR3 sequence is 13 residues long. CDR3 coding DNA: TGTGCCAGCAGCTTTAATTCCCGGACAGAGCAGTTCTTC. Protein product: CASSFNSRTEQFF. Full variable domain (missing parts from reference TRBV11-2 and TRBJ2-1): EAGVAQSPRYKIIEKRQSVAFWCNPISGHATLYWYQQILGQGPKLLIQFQNNGVVDDSQLPKDRFSAERLKGVDSTLKIQPAKLEDSAVYLCASSFNSRTEQFFGPGTRLTVL.

This chain links TRBV9 with TRBJ2-7; D perhaps matches TRBD1 (5 bases). Per germline, CDR1 SGDLS and CDR2 YYNGEE. The CDR3 is 17 amino acids. V was pared by 3 bases and J by 2 bases, with 21 bases between. The CDR3 reads CASSATEAPHRPYEQYF. The CDR3 DNA sequence: TGTGCCAGCAGCGCAACCGAAGCGCCGCACAGGCCCTACGAGCAGTACTTC.

The chain uses TRBV28 and TRBJ1-5, with D perhaps TRBD1 (5 bases). The CDR3 totals 14 residues. Germline V lookup: CDR1 MDHEN, CDR2 SYDVKM. Trimming pared 2 bases from V and 6 bases from J, leaving 11 bases between. The CDR3 nucleotides read TGTGCCAGCAGTTTAACGGGGGTTAGTCAGCCCCAGCATTTT. Its protein is CASSLTGVSQPQHF.

The table lists this clone with a few counts. The gene calls are TRBV19 and TRBJ2-7; tentative D call: TRBD2 (6 bases). Germline CDR1 and CDR2: LNHDA and SQIVND (reference sequence). The V gene lost 6 bases and the J gene lost 1 base, with 16 bases spanning the gap. The CDR3 is made up of 15 amino acids. The CDR3 is CASRPSGVFSYEQYF. CDR3 sequence (DNA): TGTGCCAGTAGACCTTCGGGAGTGTTTTCCTACGAGCAGTACTTC.

This sequence joins TRBV28 and TRBJ1-5, with D perhaps TRBD1 (5 bases). With 6 bases removed from V and 6 bases from J, the gap between germline ends came to 30 bases. CDR3 length: 19 residues. Germline CDR1 is MDHEN and CDR2 is SYDVKM. CDR3 region: CASSPRVRGGVGFGQPQHF. The DNA for the CDR3 is TGTGCCAGCAGCCCACGAGTAAGGGGAGGGGTAGGGTTCGGTCAGCCCCAGCATTTT.

This chain links TRBV11-3 with TRBJ1-1; 7 bases agree with TRBD1. With V trimmed by 6 bases and J by 8 bases, 9 bases remained unmatched. The CDR3 extends over 13 amino acids. The germline CDR1 and CDR2 sequences are SGHNT and YENEEA. The chain's CDR3 is CASSSTGEGEAFF. The DNA of the CDR3 is TGTGCCAGCAGTTCTACAGGGGAAGGCGAAGCTTTCTTT.

This chain uses TRBV18 with TRBJ1-2, with D maybe TRBD1 (5 bases). The V gene lost 4 bases and the J gene lost 2 bases, with 14 bases spanning the gap. There are 15 residues in the CDR3. CDR1 and CDR2 (germline): KGHSH, LQKENI. DNA for the CDR3: TGTGCCAGCTCACTTCAGGGAACCATAAACTATGGCTACACCTTC. Translation: CASSLQGTINYGYTF. The full variable domain, rest sourced from reference TRBV18 and TRBJ1-2, is NAGVMQNPRHLVRRRGQEARLRCSPMKGHSHVYWYRQLPEEGLKFMVYLQKENIIDESGMPKERFSAEFPKEGPSILRIQQVVRGDSAAYFCASSLQGTINYGYTFGSGTRLTVV.

The J gene is TRBJ2-1, the V gene TRBV7-9; 7 bases are shared with TRBD2. CDR1 and CDR2 from the germline V gene are SEHNR and FQNEAQ (reference sequence). The CDR3 contains 18 residues. V dropped 5 bases and J dropped 3; count of bases not matched to a gene: 16. The DNA of the CDR3 is TGTGCCAGCAGCGGGGCTAGCGGAGTTCCCTTCCTCTACAATGAGCAGTTCTTC. This encodes CASSGASGVPFLYNEQFF.